This T cell receptor (beta chain) is drawn from a study of OX40 agonist ivuxolimab in advanced cancers. Study details: Partial response was recorded in three patients: one hepatocellular carcinoma and two cutaneous melanoma cases.

Sequencing was performed with immunoSEQ multiplex PCR; in TCRdb, only in-frame clones are kept and a portion is missing. Of roughly 66,000 clones in the sample, roughly 80% were seen once. J lost 4 bases, V lost 3 bases, and 9 bases had no gene match. The germline V gene encodes CDR1 MNHEY and CDR2 SMNVEV (reference sequence). The CDR3 spans 16 residues. The chain joins TRBV27 to TRBJ1-1, with 9 bases fitting TRBD1. The sample was CD4+ or CD8+ T cells sorted from blood, taken in a trial of the OX40 agonist ivuxolimab. This TCR came from an adult with an advanced solid tumor such as melanoma, head and neck, liver or kidney cancer. CDR3 coding DNA: TGTGCCAGCAGTTTTTACCCGACAGGGGGAAGCACTGAAGCTTTCTTT. Amino acids: CASSFYPTGGSTEAFF.